The next 5 T cell receptor beta chains were all read from a single sample in a study of beta chain features in type 1 diabetes. Their antigens are not known. The authors reverse transcribed all of the isolated RNA, so sequencing captured expressed TCRB transcripts. Only in-frame clones appear in the TCRdb table, and some are missing; sequencing was by immunoSEQ multiplex PCR. Among approximately 60,000 clones, around 56% were seen once, and the ten largest hold 2% to 3%. Overall study results and limits: For Type 1 diabetes patients, all four CD4+ subsets carried TCRB CDR3s that were moderately but significantly shorter.

The sample comprised Tregs from blood. The receptors were sampled from a middle-aged woman with type 1 diabetes.

This clone turned up a few times. The chain links TRBV7-6 to TRBJ2-7; a possible D gene is TRBD2 (6 bases). CDR3 length: 13 residues. Germline values: CDR1 SGHVS, CDR2 FNYEAQ. V shed 5 bases and J shed 7 bases, with 15 bases lying between them. In DNA, the CDR3 is TGTGCCAGCAGCCCCGGGACTTCGGATGAGCAGTACTTC. Translating it yields CASSPGTSDEQYF.

The genes are TRBV19 and TRBJ1-1; tentative D call: TRBD1 (5 bases). The CDR3 runs to 14 residues. The V end lost 7 bases, the J end lost 6 bases, and 18 bases lay between the germline ends. Looked up from germline, CDR1 is LNHDA and CDR2 is SQIVND (reference sequence). CDR3 in amino acids: CASTPWGDVAEAFF. CDR3 in DNA: TGTGCCAGTACGCCCTGGGGGGATGTCGCTGAAGCTTTCTTT. Filled out from reference TRBV19 and TRBJ1-1, the complete variable domain reads DGGITQSPKYLFRKEGQNVTLSCEQNLNHDAMYWYRQDPGQGLRLIYYSQIVNDFQKGDIAEGYSVSREKKESFPLTVTSAQKNPTAFYLCASTPWGDVAEAFFGQGTRLTVV.

This sequence joins TRBV28 and TRBJ1-6; D not certain. Germline values: CDR1 MDHEN, CDR2 SYDVKM. V was cut by 5 bases and J by 8 bases, with 10 bases left in between. The CDR3 contains 13 residues. In DNA form, the CDR3 reads TGTGCCAGCAGTCTTACGAGGGATTCACCCCTCCACTTT. As protein: CASSLTRDSPLHF. Full variable domain (remainder filled in from reference TRBV28 and TRBJ1-6): DVKVTQSSRYLVKRTGEKVFLECVQDMDHENMFWYRQDPGLGLRLIYFSYDVKMKEKGDIPEGYSVSREKKERFSLILESASTNQTSMYLCASSLTRDSPLHFGNGTRLTVT.

The chain combines TRBV27 with TRBJ2-5, with a tentative D call TRBD2 (7 bases). With the DNA end fitting TRBJ2-7 better, the J assignment may be wrong. The CDR3 is 15 amino acids. CDR1 is MNHEY, CDR2 SMNVEV, per germline (reference sequence). The CDR3 spells CASRQGGAGTYEQYF. The CDR3 DNA reads as TGTGCCAGCAGGCAAGGGGGGGCAGGGACCTACGAGCAGTACTTC.

This rearrangement joins TRBV9 to TRBJ2-1, with 9 bases matching TRBD1. Germline lookup yields CDR1 SGDLS and CDR2 YYNGEE. This CDR3 comprises 14 residues. Trimming removed 4 bases from V and 8 bases from J; junction bases left unmatched: 7. The chain's CDR3 is CASSSDRGIDEQFF. In nucleotides, the CDR3 is TGTGCCAGCAGCTCGGACAGGGGCATCGATGAGCAGTTCTTC. Full variable domain (remainder filled in from reference TRBV9 and TRBJ2-1): DSGVTQTPKHLITATGQRVTLRCSPRSGDLSVYWYQQSLDQGLQFLIQYYNGEERAKGNILERFSAQQFPDLHSELNLSSLELGDSALYFCASSSDRGIDEQFFGPGTRLTVL.